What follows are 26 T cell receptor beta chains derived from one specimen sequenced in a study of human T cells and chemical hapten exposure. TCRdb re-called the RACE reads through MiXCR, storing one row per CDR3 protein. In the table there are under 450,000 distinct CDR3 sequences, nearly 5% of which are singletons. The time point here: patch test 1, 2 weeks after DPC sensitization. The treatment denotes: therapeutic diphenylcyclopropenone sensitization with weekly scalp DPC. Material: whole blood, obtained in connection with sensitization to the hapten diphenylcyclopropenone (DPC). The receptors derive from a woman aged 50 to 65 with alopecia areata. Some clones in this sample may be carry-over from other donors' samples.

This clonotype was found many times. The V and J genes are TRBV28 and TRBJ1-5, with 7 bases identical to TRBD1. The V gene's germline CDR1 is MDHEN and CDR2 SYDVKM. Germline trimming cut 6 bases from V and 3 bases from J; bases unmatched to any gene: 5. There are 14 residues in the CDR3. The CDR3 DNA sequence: TGTGCCAGCAGCCTGGGACAGCCCAATCAGCCCCAGCATTTT. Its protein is CASSLGQPNQPQHF.

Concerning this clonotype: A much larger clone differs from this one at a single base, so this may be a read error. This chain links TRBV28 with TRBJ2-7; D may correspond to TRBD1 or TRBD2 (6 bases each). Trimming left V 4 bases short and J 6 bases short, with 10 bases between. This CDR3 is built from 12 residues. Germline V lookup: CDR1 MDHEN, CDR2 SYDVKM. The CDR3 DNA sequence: TGTGCCAGCAGTTGGGGGGCGGGCGAGCAGTACTTC. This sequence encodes CASSWGAGEQYF.

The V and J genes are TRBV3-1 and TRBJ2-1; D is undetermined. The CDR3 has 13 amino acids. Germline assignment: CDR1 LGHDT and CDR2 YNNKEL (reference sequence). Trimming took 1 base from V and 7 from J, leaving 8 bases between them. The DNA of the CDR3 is TGTGCCAGCAGCCAAGTCCCCAGGAATGAGCAGTTCTTC. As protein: CASSQVPRNEQFF.

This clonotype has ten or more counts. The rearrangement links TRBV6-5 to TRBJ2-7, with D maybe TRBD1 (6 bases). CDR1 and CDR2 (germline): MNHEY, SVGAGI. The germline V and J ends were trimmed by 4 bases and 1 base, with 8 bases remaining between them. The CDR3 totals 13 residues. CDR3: CASSSTGSYEQYF. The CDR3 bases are TGTGCCAGCAGTTCCACAGGGTCCTACGAGCAGTACTTC.

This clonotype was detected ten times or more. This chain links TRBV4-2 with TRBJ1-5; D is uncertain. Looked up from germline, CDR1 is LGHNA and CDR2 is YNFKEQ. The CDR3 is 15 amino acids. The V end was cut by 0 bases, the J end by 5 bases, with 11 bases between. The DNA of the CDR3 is TGTGCCAGCAGCCAAGATCTGGCCGGGTATCAGCCCCAGCATTTT. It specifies CASSQDLAGYQPQHF.

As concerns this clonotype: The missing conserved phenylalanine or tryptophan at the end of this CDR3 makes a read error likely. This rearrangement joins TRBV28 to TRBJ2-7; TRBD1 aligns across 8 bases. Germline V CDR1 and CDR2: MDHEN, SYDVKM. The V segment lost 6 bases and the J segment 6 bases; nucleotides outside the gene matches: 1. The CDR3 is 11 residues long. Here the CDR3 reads CASSQGAEQYL. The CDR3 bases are TGTGCCAGCAGCCAGGGGGCCGAGCAGTACTTG.

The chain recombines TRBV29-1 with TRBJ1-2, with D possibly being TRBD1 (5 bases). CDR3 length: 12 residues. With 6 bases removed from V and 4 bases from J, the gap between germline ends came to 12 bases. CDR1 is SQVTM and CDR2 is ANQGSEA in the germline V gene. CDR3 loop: CSVGGASYGYTF. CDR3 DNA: TGCAGCGTCGGTGGGGCGAGCTATGGCTACACCTTC.

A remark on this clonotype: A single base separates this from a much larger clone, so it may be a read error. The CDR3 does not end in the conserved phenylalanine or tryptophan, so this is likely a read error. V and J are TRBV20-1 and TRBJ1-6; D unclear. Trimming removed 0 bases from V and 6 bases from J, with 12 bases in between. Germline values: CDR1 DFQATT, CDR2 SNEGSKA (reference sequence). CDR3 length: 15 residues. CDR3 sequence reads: CSARDRRRPNSPLHL. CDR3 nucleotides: TGCAGTGCTAGAGATAGGCGGAGACCTAATTCACCCCTCCACCTT.

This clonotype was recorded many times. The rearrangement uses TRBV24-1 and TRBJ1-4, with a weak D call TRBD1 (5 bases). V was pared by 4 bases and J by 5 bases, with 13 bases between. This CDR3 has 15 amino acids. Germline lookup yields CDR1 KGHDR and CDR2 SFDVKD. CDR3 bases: TGTGCCACCAGTGAACGGGGCATACCGAATGAAAAACTGTTTTTT. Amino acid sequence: CATSERGIPNEKLFF.

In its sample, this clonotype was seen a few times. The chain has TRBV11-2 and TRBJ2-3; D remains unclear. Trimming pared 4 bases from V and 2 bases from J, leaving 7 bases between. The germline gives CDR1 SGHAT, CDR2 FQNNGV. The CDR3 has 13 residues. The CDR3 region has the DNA TGTGCCAGCAGCTGGTCCGTCACAGATACGCAGTATTTT. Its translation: CASSWSVTDTQYF.

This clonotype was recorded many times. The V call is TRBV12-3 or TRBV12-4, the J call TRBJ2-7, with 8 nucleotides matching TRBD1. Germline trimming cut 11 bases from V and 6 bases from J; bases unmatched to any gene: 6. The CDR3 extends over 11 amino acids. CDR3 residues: CACDRGGEQYF. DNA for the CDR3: TGTGCCTGCGACAGGGGAGGCGAGCAGTACTTC.

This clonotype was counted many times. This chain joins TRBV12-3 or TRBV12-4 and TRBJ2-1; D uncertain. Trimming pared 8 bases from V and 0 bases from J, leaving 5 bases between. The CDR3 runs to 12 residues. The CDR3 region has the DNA TGTGCCAGCTCTACCTCCTACAATGAGCAGTTCTTC. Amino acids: CASSTSYNEQFF.

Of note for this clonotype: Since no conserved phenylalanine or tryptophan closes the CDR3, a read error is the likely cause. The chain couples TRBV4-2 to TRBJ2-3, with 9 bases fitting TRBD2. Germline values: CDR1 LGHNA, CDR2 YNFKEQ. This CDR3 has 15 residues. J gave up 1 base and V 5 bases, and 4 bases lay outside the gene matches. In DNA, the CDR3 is TGTGCCAGCAGCGCCCGGACTAGCGGCACAGATACGCAGTATATT. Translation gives CASSARTSGTDTQYI.

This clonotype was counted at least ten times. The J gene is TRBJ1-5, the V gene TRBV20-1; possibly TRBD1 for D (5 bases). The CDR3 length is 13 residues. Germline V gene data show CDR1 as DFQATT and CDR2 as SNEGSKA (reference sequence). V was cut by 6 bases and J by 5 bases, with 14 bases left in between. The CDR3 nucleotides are TGCAGTGCCTGGGAGCAGGGTGATCAGCCCCAGCATTTT. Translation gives CSAWEQGDQPQHF.

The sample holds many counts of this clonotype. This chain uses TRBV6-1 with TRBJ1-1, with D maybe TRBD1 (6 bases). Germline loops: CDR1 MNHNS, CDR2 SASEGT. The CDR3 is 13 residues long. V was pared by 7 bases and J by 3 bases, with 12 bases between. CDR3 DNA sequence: TGTGCCAGCACCACAGGGTCCCACACTGAAGCTTTCTTT. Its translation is CASTTGSHTEAFF.

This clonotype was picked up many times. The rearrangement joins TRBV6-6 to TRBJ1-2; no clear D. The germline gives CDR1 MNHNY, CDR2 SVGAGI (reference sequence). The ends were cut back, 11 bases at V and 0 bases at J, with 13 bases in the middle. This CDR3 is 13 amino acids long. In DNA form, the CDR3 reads TGTGCCGCCCTCCAGGTAGCTAACTATGGCTACACCTTC. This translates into CAALQVANYGYTF.

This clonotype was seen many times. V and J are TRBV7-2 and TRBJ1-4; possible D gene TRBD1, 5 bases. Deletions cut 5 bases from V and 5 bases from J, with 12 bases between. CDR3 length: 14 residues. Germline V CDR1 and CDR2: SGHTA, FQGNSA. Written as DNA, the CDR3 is TGTGCCAGCAGCCTAGGGGTGGCAAATGAAAAACTGTTTTTT. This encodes CASSLGVANEKLFF.

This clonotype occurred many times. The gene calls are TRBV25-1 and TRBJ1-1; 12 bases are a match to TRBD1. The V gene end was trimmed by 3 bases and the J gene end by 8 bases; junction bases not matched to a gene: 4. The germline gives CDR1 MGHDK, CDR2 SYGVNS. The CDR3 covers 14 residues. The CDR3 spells CASSDWGQGAEAFF. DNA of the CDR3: TGTGCCAGCAGTGATTGGGGACAGGGGGCGGAAGCTTTCTTT.

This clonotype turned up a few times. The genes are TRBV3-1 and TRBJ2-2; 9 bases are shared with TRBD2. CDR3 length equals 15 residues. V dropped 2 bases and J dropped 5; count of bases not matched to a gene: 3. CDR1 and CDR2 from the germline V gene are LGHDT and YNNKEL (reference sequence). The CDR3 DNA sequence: TGTGCCAGCAGCCAACGACTAGCGGTAACCGGGGAGCTGTTTTTT. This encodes CASSQRLAVTGELFF.

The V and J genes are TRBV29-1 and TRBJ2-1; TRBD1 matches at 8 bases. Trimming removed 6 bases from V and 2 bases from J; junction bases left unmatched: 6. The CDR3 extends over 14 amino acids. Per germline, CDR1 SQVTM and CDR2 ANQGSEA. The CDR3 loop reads CSVTGTGPYNEQFF. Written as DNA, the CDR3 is TGCAGCGTAACCGGGACAGGACCCTACAATGAGCAGTTCTTC.

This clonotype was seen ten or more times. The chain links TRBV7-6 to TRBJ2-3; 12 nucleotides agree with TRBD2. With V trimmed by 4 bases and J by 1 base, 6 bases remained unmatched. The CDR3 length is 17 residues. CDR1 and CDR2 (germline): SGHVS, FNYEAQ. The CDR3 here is CASSSGLAGSRTDTQYF. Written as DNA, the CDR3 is TGTGCCAGCAGCTCGGGACTAGCGGGTTCCCGCACAGATACGCAGTATTTT.

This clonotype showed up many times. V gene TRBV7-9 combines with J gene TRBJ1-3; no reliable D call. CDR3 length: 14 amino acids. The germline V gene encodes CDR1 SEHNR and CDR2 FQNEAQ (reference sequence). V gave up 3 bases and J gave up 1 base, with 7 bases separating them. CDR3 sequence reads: CASSFTISGNTIYF. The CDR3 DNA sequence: TGTGCCAGCAGCTTTACGATATCTGGAAACACCATATATTTT.

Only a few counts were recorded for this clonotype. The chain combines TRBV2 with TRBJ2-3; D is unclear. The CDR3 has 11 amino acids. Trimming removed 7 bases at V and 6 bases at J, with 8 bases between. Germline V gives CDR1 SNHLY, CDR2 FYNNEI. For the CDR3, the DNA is TGTGCCAGCACCAACATGGATACGCAGTATTTT. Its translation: CASTNMDTQYF.

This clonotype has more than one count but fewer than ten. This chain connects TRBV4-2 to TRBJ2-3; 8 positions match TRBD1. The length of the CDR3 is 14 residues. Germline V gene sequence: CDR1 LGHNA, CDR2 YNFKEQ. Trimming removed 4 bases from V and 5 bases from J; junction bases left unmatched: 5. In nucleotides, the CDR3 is TGTGCCAGCAGCCTGGACAGGGACAAAGATACGCAGTATTTT. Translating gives CASSLDRDKDTQYF.

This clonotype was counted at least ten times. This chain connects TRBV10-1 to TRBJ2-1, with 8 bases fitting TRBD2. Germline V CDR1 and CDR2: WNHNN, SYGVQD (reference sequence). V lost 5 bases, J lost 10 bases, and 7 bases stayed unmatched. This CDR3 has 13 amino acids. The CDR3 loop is CASSTGTSYEQFF. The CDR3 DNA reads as TGCGCCAGCAGTACCGGGACTAGTTACGAGCAGTTCTTC.

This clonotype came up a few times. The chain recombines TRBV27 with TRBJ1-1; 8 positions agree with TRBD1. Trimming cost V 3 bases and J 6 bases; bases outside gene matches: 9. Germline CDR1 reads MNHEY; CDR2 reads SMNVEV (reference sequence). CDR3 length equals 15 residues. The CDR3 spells CASSFYETGVAEAFF. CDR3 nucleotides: TGTGCCAGCAGTTTCTACGAGACAGGGGTCGCTGAAGCTTTCTTT.